This TCR beta chain originates from a study of monozygotic twins with inflammatory bowel disease. Overall study findings and caveats: Compared with healthy twins, IBD patients shared fewer clonotypes with others, especially with disease activity. Healthy co-twins exceeded IBD patients in TCRbeta diversity as measured by inverse Simpson.

The UMIs carried a 6-nucleotide sample barcode, and they were added by template switching. TCRdb reanalyzed the 5' RACE reads and collapses them to one entry per CDR3 protein, without DNA. This sample contains about 130,000 distinct CDR3 sequences. In regard to this clonotype: As yet, its antigen is unknown.

CDR1 is SGHDT and CDR2 is YYEEEE in the germline V gene. The CDR3 totals 14 residues. The source is a human donor with ulcerative colitis or Crohn's disease, or a healthy co-twin of an affected twin (not recorded which). This sequence joins TRBV5-6 and TRBJ2-7. Material for sequencing was blood. Here the CDR3 reads CASSFGSKPYEPYF. Combining the CDR3 with reference TRBV5-6 and TRBJ2-7 gives the whole variable domain DAGVTQSPTHLIKTRGQQVTLRCSPKSGHDTVSWYQQALGQGPQFIFQYYEEEERQRGNFPDRFSGHQFPNYSSELNVNALLLGDSALYLCASSFGSKPYEPYFGPGTRLTVT.